This paragraph covers one T cell receptor beta chain sequence. These data come from a study of blood T cell repertoires in COVID-19. Study details: Spain, Italy and the United States supplied samples that represented acute and convalescent COVID-19.

The data were produced by immunoSEQ multiplex PCR, yet TCRdb's version contains in-frame clones alone and is incomplete. Of roughly 400,000 clones listed, 80% to 90% are singletons. Residents of under 25 US areas, aged roughly 18 to 89 years, made up the participants. Assignments of participants to cohorts depended upon their own reported clinical history. This CDR3 contains 13 residues. The V end lost 3 bases, the J end lost 3 bases, and 9 bases lay between the germline ends. Germline V CDR1 and CDR2: SGHNT, YENEEA. J is TRBJ2-7 and V is TRBV11-3, with D possibly being TRBD2 (6 bases). The receptor comes from a man in his thirties or forties who had recovered from COVID-19. The material sequenced was PBMCs or T cells enriched from blood (not recorded which). The CDR3 DNA reads as TGTGCCAGCAGCTTGAGCGGGTACTACGAGCAGTACTTC. Translated, it gives CASSLSGYYEQYF.